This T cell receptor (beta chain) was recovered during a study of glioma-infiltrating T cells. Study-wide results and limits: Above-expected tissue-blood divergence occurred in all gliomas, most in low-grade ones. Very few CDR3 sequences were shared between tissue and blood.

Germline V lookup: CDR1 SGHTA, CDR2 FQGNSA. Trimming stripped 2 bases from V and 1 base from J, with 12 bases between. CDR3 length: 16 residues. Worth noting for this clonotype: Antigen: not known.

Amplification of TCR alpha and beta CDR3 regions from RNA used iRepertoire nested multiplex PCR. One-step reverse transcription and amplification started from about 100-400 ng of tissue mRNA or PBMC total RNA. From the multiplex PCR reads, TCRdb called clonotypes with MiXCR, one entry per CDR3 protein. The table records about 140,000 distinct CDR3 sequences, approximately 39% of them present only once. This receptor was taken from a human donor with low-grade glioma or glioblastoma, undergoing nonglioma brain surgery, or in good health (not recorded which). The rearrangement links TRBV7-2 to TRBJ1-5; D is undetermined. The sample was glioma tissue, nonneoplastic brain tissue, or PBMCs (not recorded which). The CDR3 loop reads CASSLRGVDSNQPQHF. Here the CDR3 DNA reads TGTGCCAGCAGCTTACGGGGAGTTGACAGCAATCAGCCCCAGCATTTT.